These 10 T cell receptor beta chains were all obtained from the same sample, sequenced in a study of cytomegalovirus exposure and HLA in healthy donors. PCR employed 60 Vbeta and 13 Jbeta primers. TCRdb's table, derived via immunoSEQ multiplex PCR, lists solely in-frame clones and lacks some. The table includes 150,000 to 200,000 clones, over 60% detected once. The sequenced sample was PBMCs. All receptors come from a woman younger than 45 in good health and CMV-seronegative.

The chain is built from TRBV4-3 and TRBJ1-6; possibly TRBD1 for D (6 bases). Germline CDR1 LGHNA, CDR2 YSLEER. The CDR3 totals 17 residues. V was clipped by 3 bases and J by 9 bases, with 21 bases between them. The CDR3 region is CASSQSVQGIGSSPLHF. For the CDR3, the DNA is TGCGCCAGCAGCCAGAGCGTACAGGGCATAGGGAGTTCACCCCTCCACTTT.

The genes are TRBV7-2 and TRBJ1-5, with D possibly matching TRBD1 (6 bases). CDR1 and CDR2 from the germline V gene are SGHTA and FQGNSA. This CDR3 has 14 amino acids. V was cut by 5 bases and J by 7 bases, with 15 bases left in between. As DNA, the CDR3 is TGTGCCAGCAGCAATGGCAGGGGAGAACAGCCCCAGCATTTT. The encoded protein is CASSNGRGEQPQHF.

The V call is TRBV9, the J call TRBJ1-1; D perhaps matches TRBD1 (5 bases). Deletions cut 1 base from V and 0 bases from J, with 13 bases between. This CDR3 spans 16 amino acids. The germline V gene has CDR1 SGDLS and CDR2 YYNGEE. The CDR3, as DNA: TGTGCCAGCAGCGTACAAACGGACATCGTGAACACTGAAGCTTTCTTT. It encodes CASSVQTDIVNTEAFF.

This chain uses TRBV14 with TRBJ2-1; TRBD2 matches 8 bases. The ends lost 3 bases at V and 5 bases at J; junction bases unmatched: 6. Germline CDR1 and CDR2: SGHDN and FVKESK. The CDR3 has 15 residues. CDR3 sequence reads: CASSHTSGINNEQFF. DNA of the CDR3: TGTGCCAGCAGCCATACTAGCGGAATTAACAATGAGCAGTTCTTC. The whole variable domain, remainder taken from reference TRBV14 and TRBJ2-1, is EAGVTQFPSHSVIEKGQTVTLRCDPISGHDNLYWYRRVMGKEIKFLLHFVKESKQDESGMPNNRFLAERTGGTYSTLKVQPAELEDSGVYFCASSHTSGINNEQFFGPGTRLTVL.

This clone was counted only a few times. Germline and junction disagree at one end, which may indicate a read error. This chain connects TRBV7-9 to TRBJ2-3; no clear D. This CDR3 region has 12 residues. Germline V gene lookup returns CDR1 SEHNR and CDR2 FQNEAQ (reference sequence). CDR3 DNA sequence: TGTTCCAGCAGCGTAAGCACAGATACGCAGTATTTT. This sequence encodes CSSSVSTDTQYF.

This clone was recorded a few times. The V gene is TRBV28, the J gene TRBJ1-1; D is perhaps TRBD1 (5 bases). The CDR3 has 16 residues. Germline assignment: CDR1 MDHEN and CDR2 SYDVKM. Trimming removed 5 bases from V and 1 base from J, with 17 bases in between. In nucleotides, the CDR3 is TGTGCCAGCAGTCCTCGACAGCTTACAGCGAACACTGAAGCTTTCTTT. Amino acids: CASSPRQLTANTEAFF.

This clone was found a few times. The chain has TRBV10-3 and TRBJ2-7; TRBD2 agrees at 7 bases. The CDR3 totals 12 residues. Germline trimming cut 10 bases from V and 7 bases from J; bases unmatched to any gene: 10. The germline V gene has CDR1 ENHRY and CDR2 SYGVKD. The CDR3 here is CATRPGGGEQYF. The DNA of the CDR3 is TGTGCCACCCGTCCGGGAGGAGGTGAGCAGTACTTC.

The CDR3: CASSLADRGYTEAFF. The CDR3 DNA sequence: TGCGCCAGCAGCTTGGCTGACAGGGGTTACACTGAAGCTTTCTTT. The V call is TRBV5-1, the J call TRBJ1-1, with 8 bases matching TRBD1. With V trimmed by 0 bases and J by 3 bases, 4 bases remained unmatched. The CDR3 is 15 amino acids. Germline CDR1 and CDR2: SGHRS and YFSETQ.

CDR3 protein: CAWTPDPPTF. The CDR3 DNA follows: TGTGCCTGGACCCCAGATCCCCCCACCTTC. V usage is TRBV30 and J usage is TRBJ1-2; D remains ambiguous. The CDR3 loop spans 10 amino acids. Germline CDR1 is GTSNPN and CDR2 is SVGIG (reference sequence). The germline V and J ends were trimmed by 4 bases and 13 bases, with 13 bases remaining between them.

The chain is built from TRBV4-2 and TRBJ2-1; D ambiguous. This CDR3 spans 15 amino acids. Germline values: CDR1 LGHNA, CDR2 YNFKEQ. V was clipped by 2 bases and J by 12 bases, with 20 bases between them. Written as DNA, the CDR3 is TGTGCCAGCAGCCAACAGAGCGATCTACGTAGTGGGCAGTTCTTC. It yields the protein CASSQQSDLRSGQFF.